The 23 T cell receptor beta chains listed next were all sequenced from one sample in a study of T cell clonality in common variable immunodeficiency (dated by TCRdb to the mid-2010s). The method behind the library was the immunoSEQ multiplex PCR assay. TCRdb obtained this table from immuneACCESS and retained in-frame rearrangements with V and J assigned. These tables miss some clones; where compared with another copy, unresolved V genes account for less than half of the shortfall, and the remainder is unexplained. For this sample, 50,000 to 60,000 clones are listed, none of them singletons. The top ten constitute roughly 0.83% of the sample. Input material: peripheral blood mononuclear cells. The receptors come from a person aged 18-70 years in good health.

Many counts were recorded for this clone. The CDR3 end lies 3 residues beyond the end of the read and is filled in from the germline J gene. The gene calls are TRBV9 and TRBJ2-3; TRBD2 matches at 8 bases. From germline, CDR1 is SGDLS and CDR2 YYNGEE. The CDR3 sequence is 14 residues long. The V segment lost 4 bases and the J segment 3 bases; nucleotides outside the gene matches: 4. The CDR3 DNA, read in part, is TGTGCCAGCAGCTTTAGCGGGGATACAGATACG. Translating it yields CASSFSGDTDT. The CDR3 reads in full as CASSFSGDTDTQYF.

This clone was seen at least ten times. Read data end 3 residues before the CDR3 end; the end is taken from the germline J gene. The chain recombines TRBV19 with TRBJ1-2, with a possible D match to TRBD1 (5 bases). The V end lost 10 bases, the J end lost 7 bases, and 28 bases lay between the germline ends. This CDR3 is built from 16 residues. Per germline, CDR1 LNHDA and CDR2 SQIVND (reference sequence). The CDR3 is CATRPAGLVPSSGYTF. The covered CDR3 bases are TGTGCCACCCGACCAGCAGGGCTTGTACCATCATCTGGC.

In its sample, this clone was seen many times. The read finishes 3 residues shy of the CDR3 end, and the germline J gene is used to complete it. The J gene is TRBJ2-2, the V gene TRBV30; D is undetermined. Germline V gene data show CDR1 as GTSNPN and CDR2 as SVGIG (reference sequence). Trimming took 3 bases from V and 3 from J, leaving 11 bases between them. This CDR3 spans 14 amino acids. CDR3 sequence reads: CAWREDWDTGELFF. The part of the CDR3 DNA that was read is TGTGCCTGGAGAGAAGACTGGGACACCGGGGAG.

This clone showed up many times. A junction end diverges from the germline sequence, so it may reflect a read error. Sequencing ends 3 residues short of the CDR3 end; the germline J gene provides the rest. This chain uses TRBV5-1 with TRBJ2-5; D is perhaps TRBD1 (5 bases). The CDR3 sequence is 14 residues long. Looked up from germline, CDR1 is SGHRS and CDR2 is YFSETQ. CDR3 protein: CASSFGQGTETQYF. The CDR3 DNA, read in part, is TGCGCTAGCAGCTTCGGGCAGGGAACTGAGACC.

At least ten counts were recorded for this clone. In the same sample, other DNA sequences code for this CDR3. This CDR3 reads CASRWGTGGNTIYF. The part of the CDR3 DNA that was read is TGTGCCAGTAGATGGGGGACAGGTGGAAACACC. The gene calls are TRBV19 and TRBJ1-3, with 8 bases lining up with TRBD1. The sequenced fragment ends 3 residues before the CDR3 boundary, so the rest is inferred from the germline J gene. Germline CDR1 LNHDA, CDR2 SQIVND (reference sequence). The CDR3 consists of 14 residues. V shed 6 bases and J 3 bases; nucleotides not matched to a gene: 4.

There are many counts of this clone. The sequenced fragment ends 3 residues before the CDR3 boundary, so the rest is inferred from the germline J gene. The J gene is TRBJ1-6, the V gene TRBV5-1; D might be TRBD1 (5 bases). Trimming took off 2 bases at V and 10 bases at J, with 13 bases between the two ends. Germline CDR1 and CDR2: SGHRS and YFSETQ. This CDR3 comprises 14 residues. CDR3 residues: CASSFPAEGSPLHF. Incomplete CDR3 DNA: TGCGCCAGCAGCTTTCCCGCGGAGGGGTCACCC.

This clone was counted between two and nine times. The CDR3 extends 3 residues past the end of the read, so its final part is completed from the germline J gene. The chain has TRBV2 and TRBJ2-7; D uncertain. The germline V gene encodes CDR1 SNHLY and CDR2 FYNNEI. V gave up 3 bases and J gave up 3 bases, with 9 bases separating them. The CDR3 has 13 amino acids. The sequenced part of the CDR3 DNA is TGTGCCAGCAGTGATGCCTCCTACTACGAG. Its protein product is CASSDASYYE. The CDR3 as a whole reads CASSDASYYEQYF.

This clone has just a few counts. The observed sequence ends 3 residues before the CDR3 terminus, with the missing tail filled in from the germline J gene. The chain is built from TRBV7-2 and TRBJ2-3; weak D call: TRBD1 (6 bases). This CDR3 has 14 amino acids. Germline CDR1 and CDR2: SGHTA and FQGNSA. CDR3 residues: CASSLTQGDQSQYF. The DNA read from the CDR3 is TGTGCCAGCAGCTTAACACAGGGAGATCAGTCG.

This clone was found many times. The sequence runs out 3 residues before the end of the CDR3; the remainder is reconstructed from the germline J gene. Other DNA sequences of this sample code for an identical CDR3. The J gene is TRBJ1-3, the V gene TRBV7-6; the D gene is possibly TRBD1 (6 bases). CDR1 and CDR2 from the germline V gene are SGHVS and FNYEAQ. The CDR3 totals 15 residues. V was trimmed by 4 bases and J by 4 bases, leaving 14 bases between them. The chain's CDR3 is CASSSGGTFGNTIYF. CDR3 DNA, as far as it was read: TGTGCCAGCAGCTCCGGGGGGACATTCGGAAACACC.

This clone was observed at least ten times. The CDR3 end lies 3 residues beyond the end of the read and is filled in from the germline J gene. The V call is TRBV7-2, the J call TRBJ2-6; no reliable D call. The CDR3 has 15 amino acids. The V and J ends lost 5 bases and 4 bases respectively, with 12 bases between them. Per the germline V gene, CDR1 is SGHTA and CDR2 is FQGNSA. The CDR3 loop reads CASSPRVAGANVLTF. The part of the CDR3 DNA that was read is TGTGCCAGCAGCCCAAGGGTGGCCGGGGCCAACGTC.

This clone has ten or more counts. The read falls 3 residues short of the CDR3 end, and the missing part is taken from the germline J gene. This chain uses TRBV30 with TRBJ1-1; possibly TRBD1 for D (6 bases). V lost 1 base and J lost 5, with 17 bases in between. CDR1 is GTSNPN, CDR2 SVGIG, per germline (reference sequence). This CDR3 has 15 amino acids. The DNA read from the CDR3 is TGTGCCTGGAGTGCCCCGGGGGCGCGGGGGACTGAA. Translation gives CAWSAPGARGTE. The whole CDR3 sequence is CAWSAPGARGTEAFF.

This clone has a count of ten or more. From the germline J gene comes the end of the CDR3, since the read stops 3 residues before it. The chain is built from TRBV7-2 and TRBJ2-1, with TRBD2 matching 8 bases. V lost 5 bases to trimming and J lost 7 bases; unmatched junction nucleotides: 4. The CDR3 is 13 residues long. Germline V CDR1 and CDR2: SGHTA, FQGNSA. The sequenced part of the CDR3 DNA is TGTGCCAGCAGCAAAACGGGGGGGAATGAG. It codes for CASSKTGGNE. The full CDR3 protein is CASSKTGGNEQFF. Full variable domain (rest looked up from reference TRBV7-2 and TRBJ2-1): GAGVSQSPSNKVTEKGKDVELRCDPISGHTALYWYRQSLGQGLEFLIYFQGNSAPDKSGLPSDRFSAERTGGSVSTLTIQRTQQEDSAVYLCASSKTGGNEQFFGPGTRLTVL.

This clone was seen ten or more times. The read terminates 3 residues before the CDR3 end, so the remaining end is supplied by the germline J gene. The genes are TRBV7-9 and TRBJ2-2; 8 bases match TRBD2. Germline trimming cut 5 bases from V and 5 bases from J; bases unmatched to any gene: 4. The CDR3 has 14 amino acids. Per germline, CDR1 SEHNR and CDR2 FQNEAQ (reference sequence). The CDR3 is CASSAGGRTGELFF. The CDR3 bases that were read are TGTGCCAGCAGCGCGGGGGGCAGAACCGGGGAG.

In its sample, this clone was seen many times. The read ends 3 residues before the CDR3 terminus; that terminus is restored from the germline J gene. The rearrangement joins TRBV14 to TRBJ2-7, with 7 bases fitting TRBD1. The CDR3 has 13 residues. Germline V gives CDR1 SGHDN, CDR2 FVKESK. After removal of 3 bases from V and 3 bases from J, the junction contained 2 bases not matched to a gene. The part of the CDR3 DNA that was read is TGTGCCAGCAGCCACCGGGACAGCTACGAG. It yields the protein CASSHRDSYE. The whole CDR3 protein is CASSHRDSYEQYF. The entire variable domain, with the rest obtained from reference TRBV14 and TRBJ2-7, is as follows: EAGVTQFPSHSVIEKGQTVTLRCDPISGHDNLYWYRRVMGKEIKFLLHFVKESKQDESGMPNNRFLAERTGGTYSTLKVQPAELEDSGVYFCASSHRDSYEQYFGPGTRLTVT.

With regard to this clone: Read data end 3 residues before the CDR3 end; the end is taken from the germline J gene. The gene calls are TRBV6-1 and TRBJ1-2; D might be TRBD1 (6 bases). Germline V gene data show CDR1 as MNHNS and CDR2 as SASEGT. The CDR3 is 15 amino acids. This chain's CDR3 is CASSGREQGSYDYTF. The sequenced CDR3 bases are TGTGCCAGCAGTGGAAGGGAACAGGGCTCCTACGAC.

The table lists this clone with many counts. Coverage ceases 3 residues before the CDR3 finishes, and the germline J gene fills in the end. The chain couples TRBV10-3 to TRBJ2-5; D may be TRBD2 (6 bases). The CDR3 loop spans 14 amino acids. Germline CDR1 and CDR2: ENHRY and SYGVKD. V was shortened by 8 bases and J by 7 bases, with 20 bases between the two germline ends. CDR3 amino acids: CAIATGTLSVTQYF. The sequenced part of the CDR3 DNA is TGTGCCATCGCAACCGGGACTTTATCGGTGACC.

This clone was detected a few times. Read coverage stops 3 residues before the CDR3 terminus; the germline J gene supplies the remainder. The chain links TRBV11-1 to TRBJ2-3, with D possibly matching TRBD2 (5 bases). CDR1 SGHAT and CDR2 FQDESV come from the germline V gene (reference sequence). V lost 4 bases and J lost 5, with 16 bases in between. CDR3 length: 15 amino acids. The part of the CDR3 DNA that was read is TGTGCCAGCAGCTCGAATCCTTCAGGAGGAGATACG. This gives the protein CASSSNPSGGDT. The complete CDR3 sequence is CASSSNPSGGDTQYF.

This clone was seen many times. The sequenced part of the CDR3 DNA is TGTGCCAGCAGAGCTTCCAGCGGTCGGGCAGAGACC. As protein: CASRASSGRAET. The CDR3 in full is CASRASSGRAETQYF. This chain links TRBV18 with TRBJ2-5; maybe TRBD2 (5 bases). The sequence runs out 3 residues before the end of the CDR3; the remainder is reconstructed from the germline J gene. Germline CDR1 is KGHSH and CDR2 is LQKENI. The CDR3 totals 15 residues. V was clipped by 8 bases and J by 4 bases, with 20 bases between them.

This clone was found many times. The missing CDR3 end, 3 residues past where the read stops, is filled in from the germline J gene. This sequence joins TRBV29-1 and TRBJ2-3; tentatively, D is TRBD1 (6 bases). Germline assignment: CDR1 SQVTM and CDR2 ANQGSEA. The CDR3 runs 13 residues. The germline V and J ends were trimmed by 5 bases and 5 bases, with 14 bases remaining between them. CDR3 region: CSVKDSNGDTQYF. CDR3 DNA, as far as it was read: TGCAGCGTTAAGGACAGTAATGGAGATACG.

This clone was observed at least ten times. The junction differs from germline at one of its ends, possibly a read error. The read halts 3 residues ahead of the CDR3 end, with the missing end drawn from the germline J gene. This sequence joins TRBV4-2 and TRBJ1-6; perhaps TRBD1 as D (6 bases). The CDR3 contains 16 residues. CDR1 is LGHNA, CDR2 YNFKEQ, per germline. CDR3 sequence reads: CASSRLRGGEDSPLHF. CDR3 DNA, as far as it was read: TGCGCCAGCAGCCGTCTGAGGGGGGGTGAGGATTCACCC.

Details on this clone: Read sequence stops 3 residues before the CDR3 end, and the germline J gene provides the missing end. The rearrangement joins TRBV5-1 to TRBJ2-3; weak D call: TRBD2 (6 bases). The CDR3 has 16 amino acids. V lost 7 bases to trimming and J lost 2 bases, with 20 bases between them. Germline values: CDR1 SGHRS, CDR2 YFSETQ. Incomplete CDR3 DNA: TGCGCCAGCGGCTCTTGGGACTCGACCTCCACAGATACG. It translates to CASGSWDSTSTDT. The full CDR3 sequence reads CASGSWDSTSTDTQYF.

A remark on this clone: Coverage ceases 3 residues before the CDR3 finishes, and the germline J gene fills in the end. The rearrangement joins TRBV20-1 to TRBJ1-2; D remains ambiguous. The germline V gene encodes CDR1 DFQATT and CDR2 SNEGSKA (reference sequence). The CDR3 runs to 14 residues. Partial CDR3 DNA: TGCAGTGCTAGGACTAGCGGGAGGGCCTACGAC. Residues: CSARTSGRAYD. The CDR3 in full is CSARTSGRAYDYTF.

There are many counts of this clone. The CDR3 is cut off 3 residues early in the read; its end comes from the germline J gene. The chain carries TRBV5-4 and TRBJ2-5; 8 nucleotides align to TRBD2. Germline V gives CDR1 SGHNT, CDR2 YYREEE (reference sequence). Trimming took 5 bases from V and 4 from J; bases not matched to a gene: 7. The CDR3 spans 14 residues. CDR3: CASRPGLVTETQYF. The CDR3 DNA, read in part, is TGTGCCAGCAGGCCGGGACTAGTGACAGAGACC.